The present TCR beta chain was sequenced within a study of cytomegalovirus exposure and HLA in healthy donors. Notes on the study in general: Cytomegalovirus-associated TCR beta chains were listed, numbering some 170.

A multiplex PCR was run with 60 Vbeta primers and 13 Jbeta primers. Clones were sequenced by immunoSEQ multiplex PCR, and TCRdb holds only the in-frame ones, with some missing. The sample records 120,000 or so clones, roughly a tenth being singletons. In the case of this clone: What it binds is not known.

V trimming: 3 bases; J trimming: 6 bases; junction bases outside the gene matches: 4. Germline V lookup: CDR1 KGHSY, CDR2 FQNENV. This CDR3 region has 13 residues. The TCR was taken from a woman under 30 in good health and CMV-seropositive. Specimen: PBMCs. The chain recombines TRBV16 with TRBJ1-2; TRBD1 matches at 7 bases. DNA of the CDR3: TGTGCCAGCAGCCATAACAGGGGAGATGGCTACACCTTC. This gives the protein CASSHNRGDGYTF.